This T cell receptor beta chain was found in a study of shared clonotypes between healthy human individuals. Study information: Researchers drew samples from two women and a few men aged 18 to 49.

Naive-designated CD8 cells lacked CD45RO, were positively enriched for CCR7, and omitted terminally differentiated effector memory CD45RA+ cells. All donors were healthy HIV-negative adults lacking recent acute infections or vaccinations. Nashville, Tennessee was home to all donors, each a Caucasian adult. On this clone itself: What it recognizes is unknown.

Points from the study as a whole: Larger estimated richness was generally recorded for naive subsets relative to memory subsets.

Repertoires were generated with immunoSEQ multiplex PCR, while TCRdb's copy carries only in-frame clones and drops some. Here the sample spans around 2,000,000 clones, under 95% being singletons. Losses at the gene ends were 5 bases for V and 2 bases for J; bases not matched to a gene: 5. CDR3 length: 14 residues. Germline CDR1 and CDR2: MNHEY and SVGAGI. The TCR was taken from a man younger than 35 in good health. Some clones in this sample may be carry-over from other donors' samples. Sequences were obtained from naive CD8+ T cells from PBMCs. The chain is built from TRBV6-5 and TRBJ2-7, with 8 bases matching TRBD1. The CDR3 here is CASSIGQGPYEQYF. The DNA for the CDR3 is TGTGCCAGCAGTATCGGACAGGGCCCCTACGAGCAGTACTTC.